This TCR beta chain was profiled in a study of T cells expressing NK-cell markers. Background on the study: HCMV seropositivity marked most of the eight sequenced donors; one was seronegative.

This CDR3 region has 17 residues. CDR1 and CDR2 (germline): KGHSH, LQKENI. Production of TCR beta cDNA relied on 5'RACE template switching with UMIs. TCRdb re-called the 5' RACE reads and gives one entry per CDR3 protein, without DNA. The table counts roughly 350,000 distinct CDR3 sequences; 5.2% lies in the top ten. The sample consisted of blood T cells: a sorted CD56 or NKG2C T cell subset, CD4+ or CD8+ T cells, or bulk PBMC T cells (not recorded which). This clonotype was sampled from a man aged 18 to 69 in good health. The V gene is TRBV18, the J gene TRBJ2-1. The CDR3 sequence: CASSPPERGGRANEQFF.